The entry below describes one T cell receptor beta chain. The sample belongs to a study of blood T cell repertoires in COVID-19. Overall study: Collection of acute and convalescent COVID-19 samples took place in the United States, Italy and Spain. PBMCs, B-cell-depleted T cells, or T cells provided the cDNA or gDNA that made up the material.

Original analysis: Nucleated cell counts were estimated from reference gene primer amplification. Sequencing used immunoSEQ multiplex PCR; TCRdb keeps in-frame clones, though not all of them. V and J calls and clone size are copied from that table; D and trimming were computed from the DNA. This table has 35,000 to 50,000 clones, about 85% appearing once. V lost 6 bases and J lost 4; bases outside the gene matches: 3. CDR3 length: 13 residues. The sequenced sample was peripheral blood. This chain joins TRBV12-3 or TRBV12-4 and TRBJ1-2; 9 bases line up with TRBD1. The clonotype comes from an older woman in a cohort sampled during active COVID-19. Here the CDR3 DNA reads TGTGCCAGCAGGGGGACAGGGCCCTATGGCTACACCTTC. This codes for CASRGTGPYGYTF.